Listed here are 28 T cell receptor beta chains from one sample, sequenced in a study of T cells in Graves' hyperthyroidism and ophthalmopathy. RNA transcripts served as the template for amplifying TCR beta CDR3 regions. Carried out on the TCR CDR3, a first-round RT-PCR used the HTBI primer set. TCRdb redid the calling of the multiplex PCR reads with MiXCR, one entry per CDR3 protein. The data hold fewer than 500,000 distinct CDR3 sequences, with 13% observed a single time. Sequencing used blood. These receptors all come from a man aged 25-45 years with Graves' hyperthyroidism that later progressed to Graves' ophthalmopathy.

This clonotype was found a few times. The chain links TRBV6-5 to TRBJ2-1; no firm D call. V lost 0 bases, J lost 4 bases, and 7 bases lay in between. CDR1 and CDR2 from the germline V gene are MNHEY and SVGAGI. The CDR3 sequence is 14 residues long. CDR3 nucleotide sequence: TGTGCCAGCAGTTACTCGGCGGAGTACAATGAGCAGTTCTTC. This encodes CASSYSAEYNEQFF.

The chain employs TRBV28 and TRBJ1-4; the D gene is possibly TRBD1 (5 bases). Between the trimmed V and J ends, which lost 5 bases and 7 bases, there was a span of 23 bases. Germline CDR1 is MDHEN and CDR2 is SYDVKM. The CDR3 sequence is 17 residues long. The CDR3, as DNA: TGTGCCAGCAGTACAACCGGGACCCTTAGGGATCTTGAAAAACTGTTTTTT. Residues: CASSTTGTLRDLEKLFF.

This clonotype has at least ten counts. The chain has TRBV28 and TRBJ1-1; 7 bases map to TRBD1. V was pared by 7 bases and J by 3 bases, with 8 bases of the junction left unmatched. The CDR3 consists of 14 residues. CDR1 and CDR2 from the germline V gene are MDHEN and SYDVKM. CDR3 DNA sequence: TGTGCCAGCAATGGCCTCACAGGGGACACTGAAGCTTTCTTT. Its translation: CASNGLTGDTEAFF.

The V and J genes are TRBV6-1 and TRBJ1-1; D uncertain. The V end was cut by 1 base, the J end by 0 bases, with 9 bases between. The CDR3 consists of 15 residues. Germline CDR1 is MNHNS and CDR2 is SASEGT. DNA of the CDR3: TGTGCCAGCAGTGAAGAACAGAACATGAACACTGAAGCTTTCTTT. It encodes CASSEEQNMNTEAFF.

This clonotype was detected ten times or more. J is TRBJ2-3 and V is TRBV7-2, with a possible D match to TRBD2 (6 bases). The ends were cut back, 5 bases at V and 6 bases at J, with 12 bases in the middle. Germline CDR1 SGHTA, CDR2 FQGNSA. The CDR3 sequence is 13 residues long. CDR3 in amino acids: CASSGRLVDTQYF. CDR3 sequence (DNA): TGTGCCAGCAGCGGCCGACTAGTTGATACGCAGTATTTT.

The rearrangement links TRBV7-9 to TRBJ2-2; D gene ambiguous. The CDR3 contains 15 residues. V was trimmed by 7 bases and J by 1 base, leaving 13 bases between them. The germline V gene has CDR1 SEHNR and CDR2 FQNEAQ (reference sequence). CDR3 residues: CASKRNDGNTGELFF. The CDR3 bases are TGTGCCAGCAAACGAAATGACGGGAACACCGGGGAGCTGTTTTTT.

The chain uses TRBV20-1 and TRBJ2-7; 8 bases agree with TRBD2. After removal of 0 bases from V and 1 base from J, the junction contained 5 bases not matched to a gene. CDR1 and CDR2 (germline): DFQATT, SNEGSKA (reference sequence). The CDR3 is 15 residues long. Here the CDR3 DNA reads TGCAGTGCTAGAGATAGTAGCGGGATTTCCTACGAGCAGTACTTC. It translates to CSARDSSGISYEQYF.

There are a few counts of this clonotype. This chain uses TRBV20-1 with TRBJ2-7; D is possibly TRBD2 (6 bases). The V gene lost 2 bases and the J gene lost 3 bases, with 14 bases spanning the gap. Germline V gene sequence: CDR1 DFQATT, CDR2 SNEGSKA (reference sequence). CDR3 length: 14 residues. CDR3 coding DNA: TGCAGTGCTAGAACGCGGGGCCCCTACTACGAGCAGTACTTC. The encoded protein is CSARTRGPYYEQYF.

This clonotype came up a few times. The chain joins TRBV27 to TRBJ1-4; D gene ambiguous. Deletions cut 6 bases from V and 10 bases from J, with 9 bases between. This CDR3 contains 11 residues. Germline CDR1 reads MNHEY; CDR2 reads SMNVEV (reference sequence). CDR3 protein: CASRGRSKLFF. CDR3 coding DNA: TGTGCCAGCAGAGGCAGGTCAAAACTGTTTTTT.

This clonotype was recorded many times. The chain has TRBV12-3 or TRBV12-4 and TRBJ2-3, with a weak D call TRBD1 (5 bases). The V and J ends lost 3 bases and 2 bases respectively, with 9 bases between them. The CDR3 totals 14 residues. The chain's CDR3 is CASSLRQFTDTQYF. The CDR3 nucleotides read TGTGCCAGCAGTTTGAGACAGTTCACAGATACGCAGTATTTT.

In its sample, this clonotype was seen many times. The rearrangement uses TRBV2 and TRBJ1-2, with D hard to call. With 3 bases removed from V and 5 bases from J, the gap between germline ends came to 10 bases. The CDR3 loop spans 13 amino acids. The germline V gene encodes CDR1 SNHLY and CDR2 FYNNEI. The CDR3 DNA is TGTGCCAGCAGTGAGAGGCTATTTTATGGCTACACCTTC. Translated, it gives CASSERLFYGYTF.

V usage is TRBV7-2 and J usage is TRBJ1-2; D is uncertain. Germline loops: CDR1 SGHTA, CDR2 FQGNSA. Trimming shortened V by 0 bases and J by 4 bases, and 6 bases separated the two germline ends. This CDR3 has 13 amino acids. The CDR3 reads CASSLAATYGYTF. In nucleotides, the CDR3 is TGTGCCAGCAGCTTAGCGGCCACCTATGGCTACACCTTC.

This clonotype occurred many times. The J gene is TRBJ1-1, the V gene TRBV27; the D gene is possibly TRBD1 (6 bases). Trimming took 3 bases from V and 1 from J, leaving 12 bases between them. Germline V gene data show CDR1 as MNHEY and CDR2 as SMNVEV (reference sequence). CDR3 length equals 15 residues. As DNA, the CDR3 is TGTGCCAGCAGTTTTTGGGGGGCGAGGAACACTGAAGCTTTCTTT. Amino acids: CASSFWGARNTEAFF.

The rearrangement links TRBV20-1 to TRBJ1-2, with 7 bases fitting TRBD1. V lost 4 bases, J lost 5 bases, and 4 bases stayed unmatched. CDR3 length: 12 residues. Germline loops: CDR1 DFQATT, CDR2 SNEGSKA (reference sequence). The chain's CDR3 is CSATGTAYGYTF. DNA for the CDR3: TGCAGTGCTACCGGGACAGCTTATGGCTACACCTTC.

This clonotype was found many times. The CDR3 protein is CASSDPWQGYSEYSNQPQHF. CDR3 nucleotides: TGTGCCAGCAGTGACCCATGGCAGGGCTACTCGGAGTATAGCAATCAGCCCCAGCATTTT. The chain has TRBV25-1 and TRBJ1-5, with D perhaps matching TRBD1 (5 bases). The germline V gene encodes CDR1 MGHDK and CDR2 SYGVNS. Trimming took off 3 bases at V and 0 bases at J, with 24 bases between the two ends. The CDR3 is 20 amino acids.

This clonotype was picked up many times. The chain recombines TRBV28 with TRBJ2-7, with TRBD1 identical over 8 bases. Germline CDR1 and CDR2: MDHEN and SYDVKM. The J segment lost 4 bases and the V segment lost 3 bases, leaving 5 bases of the junction unmatched. This CDR3 has 14 amino acids. The CDR3 protein is CASSFGQGRYEQYF. The DNA of the CDR3 is TGTGCCAGCAGTTTTGGACAGGGAAGATACGAGCAGTACTTC.

This clonotype was seen many times. The chain couples TRBV5-1 to TRBJ1-5; the match to TRBD1 covers 7 bases. V dropped 4 bases and J dropped 2; count of bases not matched to a gene: 6. Per the germline V gene, CDR1 is SGHRS and CDR2 is YFSETQ. This CDR3 is built from 15 residues. CDR3 in DNA: TGCGCCAGCAGCATCGGACAGGATGGCAATCAGCCCCAGCATTTT. The encoded protein is CASSIGQDGNQPQHF.

The chain carries TRBV6-1 and TRBJ2-3; 14 nucleotides line up with TRBD2. The CDR3 has 23 amino acids. CDR1 and CDR2 (germline): MNHNS, SASEGT. V lost 6 bases and J lost 2; bases outside the gene matches: 25. The CDR3 bases are TGTGCCAGCAGAGGAGGAGAGGGGGCGACTAGCGGGGGGGCTTTAAAAATCACAGATACGCAGTATTTT. Translating gives CASRGGEGATSGGALKITDTQYF.

The J gene is TRBJ2-6, the V gene TRBV7-9; D call uncertain. The CDR3 contains 16 residues. Trimming pared 5 bases from V and 9 bases from J, leaving 20 bases between. Per the germline V gene, CDR1 is SEHNR and CDR2 is FQNEAQ (reference sequence). The chain's CDR3 is CASSPDLWVPSNVLTF. The CDR3 bases are TGTGCCAGCAGCCCGGACCTATGGGTTCCGAGCAACGTCCTGACTTTC. Complete variable domain (other parts from reference TRBV7-9 and TRBJ2-6): DTGVSQNPRHKITKRGQNVTFRCDPISEHNRLYWYRQTLGQGPEFLTYFQNEAQLEKSRLLSDRFSAERPKGSFSTLEIQRTEQGDSAMYLCASSPDLWVPSNVLTFGAGSRLTVL.

CDR3 coding DNA: TGTGCCAGCCAGTTTGGAAACACCATATATTTT. Encoded protein: CASQFGNTIYF. The chain employs TRBV5-5 and TRBJ1-3, with unresolved D. The germline gives CDR1 SGHKS, CDR2 YYEKEE (reference sequence). The CDR3 extends over 11 amino acids. Trimming removed 7 bases at V and 3 bases at J, with 5 bases between.

The chain links TRBV19 to TRBJ2-5; the match to TRBD2 covers 7 bases. The J segment lost 6 bases and the V segment lost 5 bases, leaving 9 bases of the junction unmatched. Germline-derived CDR1 and CDR2 are LNHDA and SQIVND (reference sequence). The CDR3 runs 14 residues. Here the CDR3 DNA reads TGTGCCAGTAGTCCCCGAGACGGGAGGAAGACCCAGTACTTC. Translated: CASSPRDGRKTQYF.

CDR3 bases: TGTGCCGACAGGACAGGGGGCTATGGCTACACCTTC. Residues: CADRTGGYGYTF. The V and J genes are TRBV30 and TRBJ1-2, with 10 bases matching TRBD1. The CDR3 has 12 residues. Unmatched junction bases numbered 4, after V lost 8 bases and J lost 4 bases. Germline CDR1 reads GTSNPN; CDR2 reads SVGIG (reference sequence).

This clonotype was detected ten times or more. The V call is TRBV20-1, the J call TRBJ2-7; unclear D gene. The CDR3 covers 14 residues. The germline V and J ends were trimmed by 1 base and 0 bases, with 10 bases remaining between them. Per the germline V gene, CDR1 is DFQATT and CDR2 is SNEGSKA (reference sequence). CDR3 residues: CSARGTNTSYEQYF. Here the CDR3 DNA reads TGCAGTGCTAGAGGGACGAACACCTCCTACGAGCAGTACTTC.

This clonotype appeared many times. The chain has TRBV2 and TRBJ2-7; D remains unclear. The germline V and J ends were trimmed by 7 bases and 3 bases, with 10 bases remaining between them. There are 12 residues in the CDR3. The germline V gene encodes CDR1 SNHLY and CDR2 FYNNEI. The CDR3: CASISPSYEQYF. CDR3 in DNA: TGTGCCAGCATCTCACCCAGCTACGAGCAGTACTTC.

There are many counts of this clonotype. The chain employs TRBV9 and TRBJ2-3; tentative D call: TRBD1 (5 bases). V shed 3 bases and J shed 2 bases, with 10 bases lying between them. The CDR3 consists of 14 residues. The germline V gene encodes CDR1 SGDLS and CDR2 YYNGEE. The CDR3 loop is CASSAAQVTDTQYF. Here the CDR3 DNA reads TGTGCCAGCAGCGCCGCACAGGTCACAGATACGCAGTATTTT.

There are a few counts of this clonotype. The chain combines TRBV20-1 with TRBJ1-1, with D maybe TRBD1 (6 bases). Germline values: CDR1 DFQATT, CDR2 SNEGSKA (reference sequence). This CDR3 region has 13 residues. V was pared by 0 bases and J by 5 bases, with 10 bases between. CDR3 bases: TGCAGTGCTAGAGACGGGGGGCTAACTGAAGCTTTCTTT. Its translation: CSARDGGLTEAFF.

The chain employs TRBV5-1 and TRBJ2-2; possibly TRBD2 for D (7 bases). The CDR3 consists of 16 residues. Germline V CDR1 and CDR2: SGHRS, YFSETQ. The germline V and J ends were trimmed by 4 bases and 5 bases, with 18 bases remaining between them. CDR3 DNA: TGCGCCAGCAGCCCCGGTCTGGGGGGGCGGACCGGGGAGCTGTTTTTT. This translates into CASSPGLGGRTGELFF.

The CDR3 DNA reads TGTGCCAGCAGTTCCTGGGACAGGGGGTCTAATTCACCCCTCCACTTT. Its translation: CASSSWDRGSNSPLHF. V usage is TRBV27 and J usage is TRBJ1-6; 11 nucleotides line up with TRBD1. The germline V gene encodes CDR1 MNHEY and CDR2 SMNVEV (reference sequence). The CDR3 length is 16 residues. With 4 bases clipped from V and 6 bases from J, the junction kept 5 bases outside the gene matches.